This T cell receptor beta chain emerged from a study of shared clonotypes between healthy human individuals. Study context: The study drew on a couple of women and a few men aged 18 to 49 as donors.

The V gene's germline CDR1 is MNHNS and CDR2 SASEGT. V lost 3 bases and J lost 6; bases outside the gene matches: 6. The CDR3 length is 14 residues. Deep-level settings were used for running the assay. Unsorted PBMC replicate PCRs drew on roughly 300 ng DNA, representing approximately 31,000 T cell genomes. This table comes from immunoSEQ multiplex PCR, and its TCRdb copy is limited to in-frame clones, with some not included. The sample yields 400,000 to 500,000 clones, about 82% seen once. This clonotype was obtained from a woman in her forties in good health. Some clones in this sample may be carry-over from other donors' samples. Sequenced: PBMCs. The chain employs TRBV6-1 and TRBJ2-7; 9 nucleotides align to TRBD1. Written as DNA, the CDR3 is TGTGCCAGCAGTGACCACAGGGGGCGCCCCGAGCAGTACTTC. As protein: CASSDHRGRPEQYF.